Detailed here is one T cell receptor (beta chain). Its antigen is still unknown. The PCR was carried out with 60 Vbeta primers and 13 Jbeta primers. The method was immunoSEQ multiplex PCR; TCRdb's version includes in-frame clones alone and lacks a portion of them. The sample carries about 120,000 clones, 67% recorded once. The data belong to a study of cytomegalovirus exposure and HLA in healthy donors. Whole-study context: Prior work identified 117 million unique TCR beta sequences in around 170 million T cells. The early release's HLA-typed donors yielded 65 million to 85 million unique TCRs. The study's findings and limits: Clonal expansion was found to be greater in HLA-associated TCR beta chains than in equally common others in a later analysis. Follow-up analysis later connected one missense variant in DCLRE1C with trimming of TCR beta V- and J-genes.

Germline CDR1 reads SGHTA; CDR2 reads FQGNSA. The CDR3 runs to 16 residues. V was trimmed by 2 bases and J by 2 bases, leaving 15 bases between them. V usage is TRBV7-2 and J usage is TRBJ1-2; D may be TRBD1 (5 bases). Sequenced: PBMCs. The TCR originated in a man aged 18 to 30 in good health and CMV-seropositive. CDR3 coding DNA: TGTGCCAGCAGCTTACAGGGCACCATTTCAAACTATGGCTACACCTTC. It yields the protein CASSLQGTISNYGYTF.